The present T cell receptor beta chain was sequenced within a study of cytomegalovirus exposure and HLA in healthy donors. About this clone: This sample also contains other DNA sequences that code for the same CDR3.

This CDR3 spans 15 amino acids. Germline CDR1 MNHEY, CDR2 SVGAGI. The PCR had 60 Vbeta and 13 Jbeta primers. Measured with immunoSEQ multiplex PCR; TCRdb has only the in-frame clones, and not every one. Counted here are about 69,000 clones, about 70% occurring once; the ten biggest clones make up about a tenth. The material sequenced was PBMCs. The receptor comes from a woman aged 25 to 39 in good health and CMV-seronegative. The rearrangement uses TRBV6-5 and TRBJ1-4; a possible D gene is TRBD1 (6 bases). CDR3 amino acids: CATGVGGPSNEKLFF. For the CDR3, the DNA is TGTGCAACTGGGGTCGGGGGGCCGTCTAATGAAAAACTGTTTTTT.